This entry lists 30 T cell receptor beta chains sequenced from one sample in a study of shared clonotypes between healthy human individuals. Here immunoSEQ multiplex PCR was the method, and the copy in TCRdb shows in-frame clones only, minus some. The data contain roughly 500,000 clones, roughly 77% of them seen just once; the ten biggest clones take up approximately 13%. Source material: PBMCs. The source is a middle-aged woman in good health. Some clones in this sample may be carry-over from other donors' samples.

The V call is TRBV2, the J call TRBJ2-5, with a tentative D call TRBD2 (6 bases). Trimming left V 1 base short and J 4 bases short, with 16 bases between. CDR3 length: 16 amino acids. Germline V gene data show CDR1 as SNHLY and CDR2 as FYNNEI. The CDR3 loop is CASSEGRRAAGETQYF. Here the CDR3 DNA reads TGTGCCAGCAGTGAAGGTAGGAGGGCGGCTGGAGAGACCCAGTACTTC.

The CDR3 protein is CASNRGGADTQYF. The CDR3 bases are TGTGCCAGCAATAGAGGCGGAGCAGATACGCAGTATTTT. The genes are TRBV2 and TRBJ2-3, with no clear D. Trimming left V 7 bases short and J 4 bases short, with 12 bases between. Germline CDR1 is SNHLY and CDR2 is FYNNEI. This CDR3 comprises 13 residues.

The CDR3 region has the DNA TGTGCCAGCAGCTCCTCTGACCTAGGGGGCTGGACAGATACGCAGTATTTT. Protein sequence: CASSSSDLGGWTDTQYF. The gene calls are TRBV7-2 and TRBJ2-3; 7 nucleotides agree with TRBD1. CDR1 is SGHTA, CDR2 FQGNSA, per germline. V shed 4 bases and J 3 bases; nucleotides not matched to a gene: 13. CDR3 length: 17 residues.

The chain joins TRBV5-1 to TRBJ2-2, with D hard to call. Germline-derived CDR1 and CDR2 are SGHRS and YFSETQ. CDR3 length equals 13 residues. The germline V and J ends were trimmed by 0 bases and 2 bases, with 2 bases remaining between them. The CDR3 spells CASSLANTGELFF. CDR3 DNA: TGCGCCAGCAGCTTGGCCAACACCGGGGAGCTGTTTTTT.

The chain uses TRBV11-3 and TRBJ2-2, with D unclear. CDR3 length equals 12 residues. The germline V gene encodes CDR1 SGHNT and CDR2 YENEEA. Trimming stripped 0 bases from V and 4 bases from J, with 0 bases between. DNA of the CDR3: TGTGCCAGCAGCTTAGACACCGGGGAGCTGTTTTTT. Its translation: CASSLDTGELFF.

The chain recombines TRBV10-3 with TRBJ1-4; perhaps TRBD1 as D (6 bases). The CDR3 loop spans 16 amino acids. The V end was cut by 6 bases, the J end by 7 bases, with 21 bases between. Germline V gene lookup returns CDR1 ENHRY and CDR2 SYGVKD. The CDR3, as DNA: TGTGCCATCAGCGAGACCCCAGGGGCCGGGGGTGAAAAACTGTTTTTT. This sequence encodes CAISETPGAGGEKLFF.

The chain has TRBV6-5 and TRBJ2-5; 8 bases map to TRBD2. Germline V lookup: CDR1 MNHEY, CDR2 SVGAGI. This CDR3 spans 14 amino acids. V shed 5 bases and J 5 bases; nucleotides not matched to a gene: 7. This CDR3 reads CASSRPGGVETQYF. DNA for the CDR3: TGTGCCAGCAGTCGCCCGGGGGGGGTGGAGACCCAGTACTTC.

The gene calls are TRBV2 and TRBJ1-1, with TRBD1 identical over 9 bases. The CDR3 is made up of 15 amino acids. V lost 2 bases, J lost 4 bases, and 5 bases stayed unmatched. The V gene's germline CDR1 is SNHLY and CDR2 FYNNEI. The DNA for the CDR3 is TGTGCCAGCAGTGAAATGGACAGGGGAGGCACTGAAGCTTTCTTT. Translation: CASSEMDRGGTEAFF.

This chain joins TRBV5-1 and TRBJ2-1; 8 nucleotides align to TRBD2. Germline lookup yields CDR1 SGHRS and CDR2 YFSETQ. Trimming removed 1 base from V and 7 bases from J; junction bases left unmatched: 13. The CDR3 is 17 residues long. The CDR3 region has the DNA TGCGCCAGCAGCTTGTTTGCTAGCGGGCTCGGTACGAATGAGCAGTTCTTC. Encoded protein: CASSLFASGLGTNEQFF.

The chain couples TRBV11-2 to TRBJ2-1, with D possibly being TRBD1 (6 bases). CDR1 is SGHAT and CDR2 is FQNNGV in the germline V gene. V was cut by 3 bases and J by 2 bases, with 8 bases left in between. The CDR3 runs 14 residues. The CDR3 DNA is TGTGCCAGCAGCTTTCGGGACACCTACAATGAGCAGTTCTTC. It is translated as CASSFRDTYNEQFF.

This rearrangement joins TRBV5-1 to TRBJ1-2; D may be TRBD1 (5 bases). This CDR3 is 14 amino acids long. V lost 4 bases and J lost 4, with 14 bases in between. In germline, CDR1 is SGHRS, CDR2 YFSETQ. CDR3 DNA sequence: TGCGCCAGCAGCACCGACAGCGATGGCTATGGCTACACCTTC. Protein product: CASSTDSDGYGYTF.

This clone occurred many times. The gene calls are TRBV10-1 and TRBJ2-1; 9 bases match TRBD2. CDR1 WNHNN and CDR2 SYGVQD come from the germline V gene (reference sequence). The CDR3 has 13 residues. Unmatched junction bases numbered 3, after V lost 6 bases and J lost 6 bases. The CDR3 is CASRAGGGNEQFF. In DNA form, the CDR3 reads TGCGCCAGCAGAGCGGGAGGTGGCAATGAGCAGTTCTTC.

This clone has only a few counts. The chain joins TRBV19 to TRBJ1-1, with D perhaps matching TRBD1 (5 bases). This CDR3 is 14 amino acids long. V was shortened by 7 bases and J by 4 bases, with 16 bases between the two germline ends. The V gene's germline CDR1 is LNHDA and CDR2 SQIVND (reference sequence). CDR3 loop: CASTPKGIPTEAFF. The CDR3 nucleotides are TGTGCCAGTACGCCCAAGGGGATCCCCACTGAAGCTTTCTTT. Using reference TRBV19 and TRBJ1-1 for the parts outside the CDR3, the full variable domain is DGGITQSPKYLFRKEGQNVTLSCEQNLNHDAMYWYRQDPGQGLRLIYYSQIVNDFQKGDIAEGYSVSREKKESFPLTVTSAQKNPTAFYLCASTPKGIPTEAFFGQGTRLTVV.

The chain combines TRBV4-1 with TRBJ2-1, with 13 bases matching TRBD2. The J segment lost 9 bases and the V segment lost 7 bases, leaving 12 bases of the junction unmatched. Germline CDR1 MGHRA, CDR2 YSYEKL. CDR3 length: 16 amino acids. The CDR3 loop reads CASKIDTSGRASEQFF. CDR3 nucleotides: TGCGCCAGCAAAATAGATACTAGCGGGAGGGCCAGTGAGCAGTTCTTC.

The chain couples TRBV2 to TRBJ1-4, with D possibly TRBD1 on 6 matching bases. Between the trimmed V and J ends, which lost 7 bases and 8 bases, there was a span of 17 bases. Germline CDR1 and CDR2: SNHLY and FYNNEI. CDR3 size: 14 residues. CDR3 sequence reads: CASTGWGPEEKLFF. The CDR3 region has the DNA TGTGCCAGCACTGGATGGGGGCCGGAGGAAAAACTGTTTTTT.

The rearrangement links TRBV19 to TRBJ1-2; TRBD1 is a possible D gene (5 bases). From germline, CDR1 is LNHDA and CDR2 SQIVND (reference sequence). Trimming removed 5 bases from V and 4 bases from J, with 20 bases in between. The CDR3 sequence is 16 residues long. This CDR3 reads CASSSRDRGGLYGYTF. In DNA form, the CDR3 reads TGTGCCAGTAGTTCCCGGGACCGAGGAGGACTCTATGGCTACACCTTC. Complete variable domain (other parts from reference TRBV19 and TRBJ1-2): DGGITQSPKYLFRKEGQNVTLSCEQNLNHDAMYWYRQDPGQGLRLIYYSQIVNDFQKGDIAEGYSVSREKKESFPLTVTSAQKNPTAFYLCASSSRDRGGLYGYTFGSGTRLTVV.

The V gene is TRBV7-3, the J gene TRBJ2-2; TRBD2 matches at 12 bases. Germline V gene data show CDR1 as SGHTA and CDR2 as FQGTGA. There are 15 residues in the CDR3. Losses at the gene ends were 7 bases for V and 3 bases for J; bases not matched to a gene: 3. The CDR3 is CASNLAGGDTGELFF. The DNA of the CDR3 is TGTGCCAGCAACCTAGCGGGAGGGGACACCGGGGAGCTGTTTTTT.

V is TRBV7-8 and J is TRBJ2-1; 9 nucleotides align to TRBD2. Germline loops: CDR1 SGHVS, CDR2 FQNEAQ. This CDR3 contains 16 residues. Trimming at V came to 5 bases and at J to 3 bases, leaving 8 bases not matched to a gene. CDR3 in amino acids: CASSAHQAGGYNEQFF. CDR3 in DNA: TGTGCCAGCAGCGCCCACCAAGCGGGAGGCTACAATGAGCAGTTCTTC.

The chain joins TRBV28 to TRBJ2-1; 10 bases align to TRBD2. CDR3 size: 13 residues. CDR1 and CDR2 (germline): MDHEN, SYDVKM. After removal of 5 bases from V and 9 bases from J, the junction contained 4 bases not matched to a gene. The CDR3 protein is CASSLAGEGEQFF. CDR3 in DNA: TGTGCCAGCAGTCTAGCGGGAGAGGGTGAGCAGTTCTTC.

A note on this clone: Other DNA sequences in the same sample also yield this CDR3. The chain carries TRBV30 and TRBJ1-5, with D unresolved. The V and J ends lost 2 bases and 1 base respectively, with 6 bases between them. Germline V gene lookup returns CDR1 GTSNPN and CDR2 SVGIG (reference sequence). CDR3 size: 13 residues. The CDR3 DNA sequence: TGTGCCTGGAGTAGAGGGAGCAATCAGCCCCAGCATTTT. As protein: CAWSRGSNQPQHF.

This clone was counted a single time. This chain connects TRBV28 to TRBJ2-7; D ambiguous. V was cut by 6 bases and J by 4 bases, with 13 bases left in between. Germline assignment: CDR1 MDHEN and CDR2 SYDVKM. The CDR3 has 13 residues. The CDR3 nucleotides read TGTGCCAGCAGCCACCCCCAGACATACGAGCAGTACTTC. Amino acid sequence: CASSHPQTYEQYF. The full variable domain, in which reference TRBV28 and TRBJ2-7 provide the parts outside the CDR3, is DVKVTQSSRYLVKRTGEKVFLECVQDMDHENMFWYRQDPGLGLRLIYFSYDVKMKEKGDIPEGYSVSREKKERFSLILESASTNQTSMYLCASSHPQTYEQYFGPGTRLTVT.

This rearrangement joins TRBV27 to TRBJ2-2; D is undetermined. The CDR3 totals 13 residues. The V end was cut by 2 bases, the J end by 7 bases, with 8 bases between. Germline CDR1 MNHEY, CDR2 SMNVEV (reference sequence). CDR3 coding DNA: TGTGCCAGCAGTTTAAAGCAGGACGGGGAGCTGTTTTTT. Amino acid sequence: CASSLKQDGELFF.

This chain links TRBV30 with TRBJ1-6, with D maybe TRBD1 (5 bases). The ends were cut back, 5 bases at V and 9 bases at J, with 17 bases in the middle. Germline CDR1 is GTSNPN and CDR2 is SVGIG (reference sequence). This CDR3 is built from 14 residues. The CDR3 is CAWSIGGLSSPLHF. Here the CDR3 DNA reads TGTGCCTGGTCGATCGGGGGTTTGAGTTCACCCCTCCACTTT.

The chain joins TRBV4-3 to TRBJ2-3; tentative D call: TRBD1 (6 bases). Per germline, CDR1 LGHNA and CDR2 YSLEER. V shed 0 bases and J shed 4 bases, with 11 bases lying between them. This CDR3 is 15 amino acids long. CDR3 region: CASSQEAHRADTQYF. CDR3 in DNA: TGCGCCAGCAGCCAAGAGGCCCACAGGGCAGATACGCAGTATTTT.

The chain joins TRBV7-9 to TRBJ1-2, with D maybe TRBD1 (6 bases). The V gene lost 5 bases and the J gene lost 6 bases, with 16 bases spanning the gap. The CDR3 runs to 14 residues. From germline, CDR1 is SEHNR and CDR2 FQNEAQ (reference sequence). CDR3: CASSTVGGLDGYTF. CDR3 in DNA: TGTGCCAGCAGCACGGTGGGGGGGCTGGATGGCTACACCTTC.

V usage is TRBV5-8 and J usage is TRBJ2-2, with 9 bases aligning to TRBD2. Germline V gene lookup returns CDR1 SGHTS and CDR2 YDEGEE. V gave up 6 bases and J gave up 3 bases; unmatched junction bases: 9. The CDR3 is 16 amino acids. The CDR3 bases are TGTGCCAGCATCCGCGGACTAGCGCGTCACACCGGGGAGCTGTTTTTT. This translates into CASIRGLARHTGELFF.

This clone has only one observation. The chain joins TRBV7-3 to TRBJ1-1, with 9 bases identical to TRBD1. CDR3 size: 19 residues. Per the germline V gene, CDR1 is SGHTA and CDR2 is FQGTGA. The ends lost 1 base at V and 3 bases at J; junction bases unmatched: 15. CDR3 protein: CASSLKRRGGTGIDTEAFF. The CDR3 bases are TGTGCCAGCAGCTTAAAACGTCGGGGAGGGACAGGGATCGACACTGAAGCTTTCTTT. Together with reference TRBV7-3 and TRBJ1-1, the CDR3 gives the full variable domain: GAGVSQTPSNKVTEKGKYVELRCDPISGHTALYWYRQSLGQGPEFLIYFQGTGAADDSGLPNDRFFAVRPEGSVSTLKIQRTERGDSAVYLCASSLKRRGGTGIDTEAFFGQGTRLTVV.

This clone has just one count. This chain connects TRBV29-1 to TRBJ2-1, with 10 bases identical to TRBD2. CDR1 SQVTM and CDR2 ANQGSEA come from the germline V gene. The junction had 1 base not matched to a gene; V was cut back by 3 bases and J by 2 bases. This CDR3 contains 14 residues. The chain's CDR3 is CSVEGLATYNEQFF. The CDR3 coding sequence is TGCAGCGTTGAGGGACTAGCGACCTACAATGAGCAGTTCTTC.

Comment on this clone: A much larger clonotype is one base distant, so this may be a read error. The gene calls are TRBV7-3 and TRBJ1-2; no definite D call. This CDR3 is 12 amino acids long. V was cut by 2 bases and J by 4 bases, with 5 bases left in between. Germline V gene data show CDR1 as SGHTA and CDR2 as FQGTGA. The CDR3 DNA follows: TGTGCCAGCAGCTTAGAGGGCTATGGCTACACCTTC. Its protein is CASSLEGYGYTF. Using reference TRBV7-3 and TRBJ1-2 for the parts outside the CDR3, the full variable domain is GAGVSQTPSNKVTEKGKYVELRCDPISGHTALYWYRQSLGQGPEFLIYFQGTGAADDSGLPNDRFFAVRPEGSVSTLKIQRTERGDSAVYLCASSLEGYGYTFGSGTRLTVV.

The chain combines TRBV5-4 with TRBJ2-2; TRBD1 matches 8 bases. After removal of 4 bases from V and 5 bases from J, the junction contained 7 bases not matched to a gene. The CDR3 loop spans 15 amino acids. CDR1 SGHNT and CDR2 YYREEE come from the germline V gene (reference sequence). CDR3 amino acids: CASSLGQEETGELFF. Here the CDR3 DNA reads TGTGCCAGCAGCCTGGGACAGGAAGAGACCGGGGAGCTGTTTTTT.